This entry lists 32 T cell receptor beta chains sequenced from one sample in a study of T cell repertoires in cytomegalovirus infection. MiXCR was run by TCRdb on the reads, yielding one entry per CDR3 protein. The repertoire includes hundreds of thousands of distinct CDR3 sequences, under 40% of them detected once, and roughly an eighth sits in the top ten. The sample comprised PBMCs. The receptor set was obtained from a human donor in good health (CMV status not recorded). Some clones in this sample may be carry-over from other donors' samples.

This rearrangement joins TRBV5-4 to TRBJ2-3, with 10 bases fitting TRBD2. Per germline, CDR1 SGHNT and CDR2 YYREEE (reference sequence). This CDR3 is 17 amino acids long. The V and J ends lost 4 bases and 2 bases, in that order; junction bases with no gene match: 10. CDR3 amino acids: CASSSTSGVEVTDTQYF. The CDR3, as DNA: TGTGCCAGCAGCAGTACTAGCGGGGTTGAGGTCACAGATACGCAGTATTTT.

This clonotype was counted only a few times. The rearrangement uses TRBV28 and TRBJ2-5; 9 bases are a match to TRBD1. After removal of 3 bases from V and 3 bases from J, the junction contained 2 bases not matched to a gene. CDR1 MDHEN and CDR2 SYDVKM come from the germline V gene. CDR3 size: 14 residues. The CDR3 DNA sequence: TGTGCCAGCAGTTTTGACAGGGGGGAAGAGACCCAGTACTTC. Amino acid sequence: CASSFDRGEETQYF.

As to this clonotype: This CDR3 is missing its conserved last phenylalanine or tryptophan, likely due to a read error. V is TRBV11-2 and J is TRBJ2-7, with D possibly being TRBD1 or TRBD2 (5 bases each). V lost 5 bases to trimming and J lost 0 bases, with 11 bases between them. The length of the CDR3 is 14 residues. The V gene's germline CDR1 is SGHAT and CDR2 FQNNGV. For the CDR3, the DNA is TGTGCCAGCAGCACCGGGACGGGCTCCTACGAGCAGTACTTA. Its protein is CASSTGTGSYEQYL.

This clonotype came up a few times. The chain carries TRBV7-6 and TRBJ2-1; 7 bases are a match to TRBD1. Per germline, CDR1 SGHVS and CDR2 FNYEAQ. Germline trimming cut 6 bases from V and 0 bases from J; bases unmatched to any gene: 5. CDR3 length: 15 residues. DNA of the CDR3: TGTGCCAGCAGATCAGGGGGACCCTCCTACAATGAGCAGTTCTTC. Encoded protein: CASRSGGPSYNEQFF.

This chain links TRBV6-5 with TRBJ1-4; the match to TRBD1 covers 7 bases. Germline CDR1 is MNHEY and CDR2 is SVGAGI. Unmatched junction bases numbered 4, after V lost 6 bases and J lost 6 bases. The CDR3 extends over 13 amino acids. The CDR3 nucleotides are TGTGCCAGCAGACAGGGGAACGATGAAAAACTGTTTTTT. This gives the protein CASRQGNDEKLFF.

This clonotype has just a few counts. V usage is TRBV5-4 and J usage is TRBJ2-7, with D possibly TRBD1 on 5 matching bases. Germline CDR1 reads SGHNT; CDR2 reads YYREEE (reference sequence). Trimming stripped 3 bases from V and 3 bases from J, with 19 bases between. CDR3 length: 16 residues. CDR3 DNA: TGTGCCAGCAGCTCGTTTGGGGCCAGGAACGGCTACGAGCAGTACTTC. This sequence encodes CASSSFGARNGYEQYF.

This chain connects TRBV7-6 to TRBJ1-1; D is perhaps TRBD1 (5 bases). CDR3 length: 17 amino acids. The germline CDR1 and CDR2 sequences are SGHVS and FNYEAQ. The germline V and J ends were trimmed by 5 bases and 1 base, with 20 bases remaining between them. This chain's CDR3 is CASSLLGRGLKNTEAFF. In DNA, the CDR3 is TGTGCCAGCAGCCTCCTAGGGCGGGGGTTGAAGAACACTGAAGCTTTCTTT.

This clonotype has more than one count but fewer than ten. The chain combines TRBV12-3 or TRBV12-4 with TRBJ2-1; either TRBD1 or TRBD2 may supply D (5 bases each). Between the trimmed V and J ends, which lost 3 bases and 2 bases, there was a span of 17 bases. The CDR3 has 17 amino acids. The CDR3 is CASSFDSGWGPYNEQFF. The CDR3 DNA reads TGTGCCAGCAGTTTCGACAGCGGTTGGGGCCCCTACAATGAGCAGTTCTTC.

In its sample, this clonotype was seen a few times. The chain links TRBV7-2 to TRBJ1-1, with 11 bases aligning to TRBD1. After removal of 5 bases from V and 10 bases from J, the junction contained 6 bases not matched to a gene. The CDR3 has 13 amino acids. The germline gives CDR1 SGHTA, CDR2 FQGNSA. The DNA of the CDR3 is TGTGCCAGCAGCCCCCAGGGGACAGGGGGAGCTTTCTTT. Its protein product is CASSPQGTGGAFF.

This chain joins TRBV4-1 and TRBJ2-1; 12 bases are a match to TRBD2. J gave up 6 bases and V 0 bases, and 9 bases lay outside the gene matches. This CDR3 region has 18 residues. Germline assignment: CDR1 MGHRA and CDR2 YSYEKL. CDR3 in DNA: TGCGCCAGCAGCCAAGATGGACTAGCGGGGACCCGGGGCAATGAGCAGTTCTTC. Encoded protein: CASSQDGLAGTRGNEQFF.

The chain employs TRBV24-1 and TRBJ2-3; perhaps D is TRBD1 or TRBD2 (5 bases each). V was shortened by 8 bases and J by 4 bases, with 15 bases between the two germline ends. CDR1 is KGHDR, CDR2 SFDVKD, per germline. The CDR3 covers 14 residues. CDR3: CATTGTTGPDTQYF. The CDR3 DNA reads as TGTGCCACCACCGGGACGACTGGGCCAGATACGCAGTATTTT.

Notes on this clonotype: The conserved phenylalanine or tryptophan normally closing the CDR3 is absent here, so this likely arose from a read error. This chain connects TRBV12-3 or TRBV12-4 to TRBJ2-7; D remains ambiguous. This CDR3 contains 13 residues. V was trimmed by 5 bases and J by 0 bases, leaving 8 bases between them. The CDR3: CASSRTPSYEQYL. In DNA, the CDR3 is TGTGCCAGCAGTCGGACGCCCTCCTACGAGCAGTACCTC.

This clonotype came up many times. The chain is built from TRBV7-2 and TRBJ1-5; tentative D call: TRBD1 (5 bases). CDR3 length equals 14 residues. Trimming left V 5 bases short and J 8 bases short, with 16 bases between. Germline loops: CDR1 SGHTA, CDR2 FQGNSA. CDR3 amino acids: CASSSMGVMEPQHF. DNA for the CDR3: TGTGCCAGCAGCAGCATGGGGGTTATGGAGCCCCAGCATTTT.

The chain has TRBV14 and TRBJ1-2, with 12 bases fitting TRBD1. The V and J ends lost 0 bases and 3 bases, in that order; junction bases with no gene match: 14. Germline values: CDR1 SGHDN, CDR2 FVKESK. The CDR3 has 20 residues. The DNA for the CDR3 is TGTGCCAGCAGCCAAGATATAGCCGGGACAGGGGGCCATCTAGACTATGGCTACACCTTC. Translating it yields CASSQDIAGTGGHLDYGYTF.

This clonotype occurred many times. The rearrangement joins TRBV7-2 to TRBJ2-3, with TRBD2 matching 16 bases. The V gene's germline CDR1 is SGHTA and CDR2 FQGNSA. The CDR3 runs 18 residues. With 4 bases clipped from V and 0 bases from J, the junction kept 4 bases outside the gene matches. The CDR3, as DNA: TGTGCCAGCAGCTCCGGGACTAGCGGGGGGGCCAGCACAGATACGCAGTATTTT. Translating gives CASSSGTSGGASTDTQYF.

This rearrangement joins TRBV10-2 to TRBJ2-3; 10 nucleotides line up with TRBD2. The ends lost 6 bases at V and 8 bases at J; junction bases unmatched: 14. The CDR3 runs to 16 residues. From germline, CDR1 is WSHSY and CDR2 SAAADI. CDR3 DNA sequence: TGCGCCAGCAGAGATGCCGGACTAGCGGCCCTAGTTACGCAGTATTTT. It encodes CASRDAGLAALVTQYF.

This clonotype was found a few times. This sequence joins TRBV30 and TRBJ1-6; D is possibly TRBD1 (5 bases). The V gene's germline CDR1 is GTSNPN and CDR2 SVGIG (reference sequence). This CDR3 comprises 15 residues. Trimming removed 4 bases from V and 6 bases from J, with 16 bases in between. CDR3 bases: TGTGCCTGGACGTGGCAGGGAACGATTAATTCACCCCTCCACTTT. Protein sequence: CAWTWQGTINSPLHF.

The V and J genes are TRBV6-1 and TRBJ2-1, with 9 bases lining up with TRBD1. The CDR3 sequence is 15 residues long. Looked up from germline, CDR1 is MNHNS and CDR2 is SASEGT. Losses at the gene ends were 5 bases for V and 4 bases for J; bases not matched to a gene: 6. CDR3 sequence: CASSPGQGWYNEQFF. CDR3 bases: TGTGCCAGCAGTCCTGGACAGGGGTGGTACAATGAGCAGTTCTTC.

In the case of this clonotype: In this CDR3 the conserved last residue, phenylalanine or tryptophan, is missing, so a read error is likely. The V gene is TRBV27, the J gene TRBJ1-5, with TRBD1 matching 7 bases. The CDR3 has 16 amino acids. V was clipped by 8 bases and J by 6 bases; unmatched bases: 16. Germline CDR1 and CDR2: MNHEY and SMNVEV (reference sequence). CDR3 in DNA: TGTGCCAGCCAACCATGGGCAGGGGGGATTAGTCAGCCCCAGCATTTG. It is translated as CASQPWAGGISQPQHL.

This clonotype was counted only a few times. This chain links TRBV11-2 with TRBJ2-3; 14 bases are a match to TRBD2. The V and J ends lost 5 bases and 2 bases, in that order; junction bases with no gene match: 12. The CDR3 loop spans 19 amino acids. The germline gives CDR1 SGHAT, CDR2 FQNNGV. The CDR3 loop reads CASSQVVRLAGGHTDTQYF. In DNA, the CDR3 is TGTGCCAGCAGCCAAGTGGTGAGACTAGCGGGGGGGCACACAGATACGCAGTATTTT.

This clonotype was seen more than once but under ten times. The chain recombines TRBV7-6 with TRBJ1-2, with 9 bases lining up with TRBD1. The length of the CDR3 is 15 residues. CDR1 is SGHVS and CDR2 is FNYEAQ in the germline V gene. V was clipped by 4 bases and J by 3 bases; unmatched bases: 6. The CDR3 reads CASSYTGTGYYGYTF. The CDR3, as DNA: TGTGCCAGCAGCTATACCGGGACAGGGTACTATGGCTACACCTTC.

This clonotype occurred a few times. This chain links TRBV7-8 with TRBJ2-3; 9 bases are shared with TRBD1. The CDR3 spans 17 residues. J was trimmed by 3 bases and V by 5 bases; bases with no gene match: 12. Per the germline V gene, CDR1 is SGHVS and CDR2 is FQNEAQ. The CDR3 here is CASSIQDRGARTDTQYF. CDR3 sequence (DNA): TGTGCCAGCAGCATACAGGACAGGGGAGCGAGGACAGATACGCAGTATTTT.

Only a few counts were recorded for this clonotype. This chain connects TRBV6-1 to TRBJ2-6; D is undetermined. CDR1 MNHNS and CDR2 SASEGT come from the germline V gene. This CDR3 has 16 amino acids. V lost 5 bases and J 4 bases, leaving 15 bases between the germline ends. The CDR3 coding sequence is TGTGCCAGCAGTTACGGCGCAAATGTGGGGGCCAACGTCCTGACTTTC. Protein sequence: CASSYGANVGANVLTF.

This clonotype was detected a few times. This chain connects TRBV7-9 to TRBJ2-5; D is perhaps TRBD1 or TRBD2 (7 bases each). CDR3 length: 15 amino acids. Germline lookup yields CDR1 SEHNR and CDR2 FQNEAQ (reference sequence). Deletions cut 4 bases from V and 2 bases from J, with 14 bases between. The CDR3 nucleotides are TGTGCCAGCAGCTCCGCAGGGGGGGTACAAGAGACCCAGTACTTC. Translated: CASSSAGGVQETQYF.

This clonotype was picked up many times. The gene calls are TRBV6-1 and TRBJ1-3; tentative D call: TRBD1 (6 bases). The V end lost 6 bases, the J end lost 0 bases, and 15 bases lay between the germline ends. The CDR3 runs to 16 residues. Germline CDR1 and CDR2: MNHNS and SASEGT. The CDR3 DNA is TGTGCCAGCAGCCCAGCGGGACACAGCTCTGGAAACACCATATATTTT. Translating gives CASSPAGHSSGNTIYF.

V and J are TRBV6-5 and TRBJ2-1; 14 bases are a match to TRBD2. Germline V gives CDR1 MNHEY, CDR2 SVGAGI. Trimming at V came to 10 bases and at J to 0 bases, leaving 17 bases not matched to a gene. This CDR3 has 20 amino acids. The CDR3 protein is CATTSPTGTSGGLSYNEQFF. DNA of the CDR3: TGTGCCACCACTTCACCGACTGGGACTAGCGGGGGCCTCTCCTACAATGAGCAGTTCTTC.

On this clonotype itself: One junction end does not reproduce the germline sequence, and a read error may be involved. The chain combines TRBV12-3 or TRBV12-4 with TRBJ2-1; 8 nucleotides align to TRBD1. This CDR3 has 15 residues. CDR3 region: CASSLFQGAENEHFF. CDR3 coding DNA: TGTGCCAGCAGCCTCTTCCAGGGGGCAGAAAATGAGCATTTCTTC.

In this sample, this clonotype turned up many times. J is TRBJ2-1 and V is TRBV7-6, with D maybe TRBD1 (6 bases). Deletions cut 1 base from V and 4 bases from J, with 17 bases between. The CDR3 consists of 17 residues. Per germline, CDR1 SGHVS and CDR2 FNYEAQ. CDR3 nucleotides: TGTGCCAGCAGCTTAGGAGTGGGGGACAACCCTTACAATGAGCAGTTCTTC. It is translated as CASSLGVGDNPYNEQFF.

V usage is TRBV24-1 and J usage is TRBJ2-1; D may be TRBD2 (6 bases). The germline V gene has CDR1 KGHDR and CDR2 SFDVKD. The CDR3 loop spans 13 amino acids. The V and J ends lost 9 bases and 0 bases respectively, with 8 bases between them. The CDR3 sequence is CATGEVSYNEQFF. The CDR3, as DNA: TGTGCCACCGGGGAGGTCTCCTACAATGAGCAGTTCTTC.

With regard to this clonotype: A read error is possible here, since a much larger clone lies one base away. The chain couples TRBV7-2 to TRBJ2-3; D assignment may be TRBD1 or TRBD2 (7 bases each). With 11 bases removed from V and 2 bases from J, the gap between germline ends came to 20 bases. In germline, CDR1 is SGHTA, CDR2 FQGNSA. This CDR3 contains 15 residues. In DNA, the CDR3 is TGTGCCGGCACCCCAGGGGGGGCGCTCACAGATACGCAGTATTTT. Translating it yields CAGTPGGALTDTQYF. Using reference TRBV7-2 and TRBJ2-3 for the parts outside the CDR3, the full variable domain is GAGVSQSPSNKVTEKGKDVELRCDPISGHTALYWYRQSLGQGLEFLIYFQGNSAPDKSGLPSDRFSAERTGGSVSTLTIQRTQQEDSAVYLCAGTPGGALTDTQYFGPGTRLTVL.

The V call is TRBV11-2, the J call TRBJ2-5; D unclear. The CDR3 extends over 15 amino acids. Germline-derived CDR1 and CDR2 are SGHAT and FQNNGV. Trimming left V 5 bases short and J 2 bases short, with 15 bases between. CDR3 amino acids: CASSRSLGRQETQYF. The CDR3 DNA reads TGTGCCAGCAGCCGATCCCTCGGGCGACAAGAGACCCAGTACTTC.

The chain combines TRBV6-6 with TRBJ1-2, with 7 bases matching TRBD1. This CDR3 region has 14 residues. J gave up 5 bases and V 4 bases, and 7 bases lay outside the gene matches. Germline V gene sequence: CDR1 MNHNY, CDR2 SVGAGI (reference sequence). CDR3 DNA: TGTGCCAGCAGTTCCGGACAGGTTTCGTATGGCTACACCTTC. It is translated as CASSSGQVSYGYTF.